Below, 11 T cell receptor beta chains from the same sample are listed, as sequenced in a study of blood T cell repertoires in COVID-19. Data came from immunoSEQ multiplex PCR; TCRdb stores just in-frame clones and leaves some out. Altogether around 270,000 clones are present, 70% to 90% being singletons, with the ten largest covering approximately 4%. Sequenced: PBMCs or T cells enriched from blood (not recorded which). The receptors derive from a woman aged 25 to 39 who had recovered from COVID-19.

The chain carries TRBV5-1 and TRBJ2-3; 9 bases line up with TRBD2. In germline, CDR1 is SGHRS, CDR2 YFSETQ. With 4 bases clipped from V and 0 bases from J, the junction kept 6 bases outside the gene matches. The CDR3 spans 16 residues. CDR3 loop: CASSPGGGASTDTQYF. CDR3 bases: TGCGCCAGCAGCCCCGGCGGGGGGGCGAGCACAGATACGCAGTATTTT.

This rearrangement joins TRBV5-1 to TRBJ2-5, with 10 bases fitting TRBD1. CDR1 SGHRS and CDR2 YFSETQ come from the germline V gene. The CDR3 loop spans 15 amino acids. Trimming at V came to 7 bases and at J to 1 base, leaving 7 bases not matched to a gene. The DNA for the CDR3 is TGCGCCAGCTTCCCGGGACAGGGGCTCCAAGAGACCCAGTACTTC. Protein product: CASFPGQGLQETQYF.

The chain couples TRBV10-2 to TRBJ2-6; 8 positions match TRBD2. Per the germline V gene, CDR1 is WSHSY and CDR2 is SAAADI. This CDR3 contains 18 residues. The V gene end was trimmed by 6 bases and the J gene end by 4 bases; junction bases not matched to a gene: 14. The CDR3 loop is CASRPSAGGLSGANVLTF. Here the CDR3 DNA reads TGCGCCAGCAGACCCTCTGCGGGGGGCTTGTCAGGGGCCAACGTCCTGACTTTC.

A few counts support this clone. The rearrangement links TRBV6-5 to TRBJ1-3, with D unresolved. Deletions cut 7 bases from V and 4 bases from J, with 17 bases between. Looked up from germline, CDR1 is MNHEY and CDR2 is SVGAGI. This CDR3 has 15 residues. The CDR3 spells CASMTSEFAGNTIYF. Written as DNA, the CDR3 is TGTGCCAGCATGACTTCCGAGTTCGCCGGAAACACCATATATTTT.

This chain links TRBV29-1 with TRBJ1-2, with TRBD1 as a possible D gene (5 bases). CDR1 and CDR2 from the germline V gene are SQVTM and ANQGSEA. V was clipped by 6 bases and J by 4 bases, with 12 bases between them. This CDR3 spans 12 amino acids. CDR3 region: CSVPQALYGYTF. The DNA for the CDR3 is TGCAGCGTCCCACAGGCCCTCTATGGCTACACCTTC.

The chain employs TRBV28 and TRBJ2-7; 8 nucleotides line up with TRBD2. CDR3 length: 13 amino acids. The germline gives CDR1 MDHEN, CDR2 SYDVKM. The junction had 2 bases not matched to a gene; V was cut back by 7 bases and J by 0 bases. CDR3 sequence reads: CASTGGGSYEQYF. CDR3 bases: TGTGCCAGCACCGGGGGGGGCTCCTACGAGCAGTACTTC.

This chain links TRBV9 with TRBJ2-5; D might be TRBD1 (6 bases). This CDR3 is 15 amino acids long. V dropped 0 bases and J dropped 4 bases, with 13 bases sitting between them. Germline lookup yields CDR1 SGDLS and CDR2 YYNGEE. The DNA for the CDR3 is TGTGCCAGCAGCGTAGCTCTACAGGGTGGAGAGACCCAGTACTTC. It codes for CASSVALQGGETQYF. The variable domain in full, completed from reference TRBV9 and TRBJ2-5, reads DSGVTQTPKHLITATGQRVTLRCSPRSGDLSVYWYQQSLDQGLQFLIQYYNGEERAKGNILERFSAQQFPDLHSELNLSSLELGDSALYFCASSVALQGGETQYFGPGTRLLVL.

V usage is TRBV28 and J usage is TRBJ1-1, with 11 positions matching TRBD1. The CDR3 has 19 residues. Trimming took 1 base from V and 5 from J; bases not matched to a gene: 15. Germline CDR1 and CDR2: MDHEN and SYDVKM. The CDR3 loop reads CASSLFRGWTGGPETEAFF. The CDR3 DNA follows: TGTGCCAGCAGTTTATTTCGAGGATGGACAGGGGGCCCGGAGACTGAAGCTTTCTTT. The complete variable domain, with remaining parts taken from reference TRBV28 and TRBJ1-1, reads DVKVTQSSRYLVKRTGEKVFLECVQDMDHENMFWYRQDPGLGLRLIYFSYDVKMKEKGDIPEGYSVSREKKERFSLILESASTNQTSMYLCASSLFRGWTGGPETEAFFGQGTRLTVV.

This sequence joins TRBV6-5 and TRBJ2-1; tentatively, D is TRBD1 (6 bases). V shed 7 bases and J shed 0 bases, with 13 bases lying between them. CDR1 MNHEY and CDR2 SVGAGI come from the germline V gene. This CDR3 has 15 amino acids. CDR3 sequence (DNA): TGTGCCAGCACTAAACAGGGCAGCTCCTACAATGAGCAGTTCTTC. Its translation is CASTKQGSSYNEQFF.

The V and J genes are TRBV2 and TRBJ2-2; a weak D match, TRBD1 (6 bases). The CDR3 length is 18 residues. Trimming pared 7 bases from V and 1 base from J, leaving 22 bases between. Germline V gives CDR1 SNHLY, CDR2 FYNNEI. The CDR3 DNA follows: TGTGCCAGCAACAGACTCAACCTACCGGGACAGAACACCGGGGAGCTGTTTTTT. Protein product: CASNRLNLPGQNTGELFF.

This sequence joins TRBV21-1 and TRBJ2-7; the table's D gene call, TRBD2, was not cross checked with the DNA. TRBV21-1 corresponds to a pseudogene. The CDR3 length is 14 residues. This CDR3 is CASSKRESPYEQYF. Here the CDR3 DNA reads TGTGCCAGCAGCAAGCGGGAGTCTCCCTACGAGCAGTACTTC.